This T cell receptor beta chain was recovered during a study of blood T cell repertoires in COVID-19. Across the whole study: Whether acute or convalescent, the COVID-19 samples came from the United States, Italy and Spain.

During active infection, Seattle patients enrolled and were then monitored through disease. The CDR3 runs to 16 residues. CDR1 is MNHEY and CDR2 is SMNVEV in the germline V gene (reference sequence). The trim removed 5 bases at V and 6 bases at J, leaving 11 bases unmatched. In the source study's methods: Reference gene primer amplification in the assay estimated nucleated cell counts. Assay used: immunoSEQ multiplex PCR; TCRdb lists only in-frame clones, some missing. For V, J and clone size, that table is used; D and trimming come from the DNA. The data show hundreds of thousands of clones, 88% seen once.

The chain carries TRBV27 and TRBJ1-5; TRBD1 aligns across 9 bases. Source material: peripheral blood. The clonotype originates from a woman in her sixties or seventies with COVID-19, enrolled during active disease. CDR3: CASSPQDRGRGQPQHF. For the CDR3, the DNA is TGTGCCAGCAGTCCCCAGGACAGGGGAAGGGGTCAGCCCCAGCATTTT.